A selection of T cell receptor beta chains follows, all from one sample in a study of blood T cell repertoires in COVID-19. TCRdb's copy holds only in-frame clones and misses some; the assay was immunoSEQ multiplex PCR. This table has roughly 150,000 clones, 75% to 85% appearing once. The source material was peripheral blood. These TCRs come from a woman over 75 with acute or convalescent COVID-19. CDR3s include the opening cysteine and the closing phenylalanine or tryptophan. The D gene is left open where the match is weak. Part of the rows lack a size; the others show once, few, many or a class for expanded clones.

d_call: -; v_call: TRBV13; clone_size: -; j_call: TRBJ2-2; cdr3_aa: CASSHRDTLANTGELFF; cdr3_nt: TGTGCCAGCAGCCACCGGGACACTCTCGCGAACACCGGGGAGCTGTTTTTT
d_call: TRBD1; v_call: TRBV18; clone_size: -; j_call: TRBJ1-2; cdr3_aa: CASSPVGQGNGYTF; cdr3_nt: TGTGCCAGCTCACCTGTAGGACAGGGGAATGGCTACACCTTC
d_call: TRBD1; v_call: TRBV18; clone_size: -; j_call: TRBJ2-5; cdr3_aa: CASSARQGTIGLQETQYF; cdr3_nt: TGTGCCAGCTCAGCCCGACAGGGAACGATAGGGTTACAAGAGACCCAGTACTTC
d_call: TRBD1; v_call: TRBV28; clone_size: -; j_call: TRBJ1-1; cdr3_aa: CASTTYRGRTEAFF; cdr3_nt: TGTGCCAGCACGACCTACAGGGGGCGGACTGAAGCTTTCTTT
d_call: -; v_call: TRBV19; clone_size: -; j_call: TRBJ1-4; cdr3_aa: CASSIMGRGAMGATNEKLFF; cdr3_nt: TGTGCCAGTAGTATTATGGGCAGAGGAGCCATGGGAGCAACTAATGAAAAACTGTTTTTT
d_call: -; v_call: TRBV19; clone_size: -; j_call: TRBJ1-5; cdr3_aa: CASSIPEAGQPQHF; cdr3_nt: TGTGCCAGTAGTATCCCGGAGGCGGGTCAGCCCCAGCATTTT
d_call: TRBD2; v_call: TRBV6-5; clone_size: -; j_call: TRBJ2-7; cdr3_aa: CASRRRGTYEQYF; cdr3_nt: TGTGCCAGCAGGCGGCGGGGGACCTACGAGCAGTACTTC
d_call: TRBD1; v_call: TRBV12-5; clone_size: -; j_call: TRBJ1-6; cdr3_aa: CASARQGWNSPLHF; cdr3_nt: TGTGCTAGTGCCCGACAGGGGTGGAATTCACCCCTCCACTTT
d_call: TRBD1; v_call: TRBV9; clone_size: -; j_call: TRBJ1-2; cdr3_aa: CASSVVADRGGYTF; cdr3_nt: TGTGCCAGCAGCGTAGTCGCGGACAGGGGAGGCTACACCTTC
d_call: -; v_call: TRBV7-3; clone_size: -; j_call: TRBJ1-2; cdr3_aa: CASSPHGQNYGYTF; cdr3_nt: TGTGCCAGCAGCCCCCACGGACAGAACTATGGCTACACCTTC
d_call: -; v_call: TRBV18; clone_size: -; j_call: TRBJ2-5; cdr3_aa: CASSPLAFETQYF; cdr3_nt: TGTGCCAGCTCGCCCCTAGCATTCGAGACCCAGTACTTC
d_call: -; v_call: TRBV11-2; clone_size: -; j_call: TRBJ2-7; cdr3_aa: CASSLVAGARSEQYF; cdr3_nt: TGTGCCAGCAGCTTAGTGGCAGGGGCGAGGAGCGAGCAGTACTTC
d_call: -; v_call: TRBV6-1; clone_size: -; j_call: TRBJ1-3; cdr3_aa: CASSETGFAGNTIYF; cdr3_nt: TGTGCCAGCAGTGAAACAGGGTTCGCTGGAAACACCATATATTTT
d_call: TRBD1; v_call: TRBV5-1; clone_size: -; j_call: TRBJ1-2; cdr3_aa: CASSSTQGAPLYGYTF; cdr3_nt: TGCGCCAGCAGCTCTACGCAGGGGGCGCCCCTTTATGGCTACACCTTC
d_call: TRBD1; v_call: TRBV6-5; clone_size: -; j_call: TRBJ2-1; cdr3_aa: CASSYSGTGINEQFF; cdr3_nt: TGTGCCAGCAGTTACTCAGGGACAGGGATTAATGAGCAGTTCTTC
d_call: TRBD1; v_call: TRBV5-1; clone_size: -; j_call: TRBJ2-7; cdr3_aa: CASRGGEGNEQYF; cdr3_nt: TGCGCCAGCAGAGGGGGCGAAGGCAACGAGCAGTACTTC
d_call: -; v_call: TRBV20-1; clone_size: -; j_call: TRBJ2-5; cdr3_aa: CSARLLETQYF; cdr3_nt: TGCAGTGCTAGACTACTAGAGACCCAGTACTTC
d_call: -; v_call: TRBV2; clone_size: -; j_call: TRBJ1-4; cdr3_aa: CASSVTGRVQNEKLFF; cdr3_nt: TGTGCCAGCAGTGTAACGGGCAGGGTGCAGAATGAAAAACTGTTTTTT
d_call: TRBD1; v_call: TRBV4-1; clone_size: -; j_call: TRBJ2-7; cdr3_aa: CASSQTGQGIPYEQYF; cdr3_nt: TGCGCCAGCAGCCAGACGGGACAGGGGATACCCTACGAGCAGTACTTC
d_call: -; v_call: TRBV7-9; clone_size: -; j_call: TRBJ2-3; cdr3_aa: CASLLGGTDTQYF; cdr3_nt: TGTGCCAGCCTCCTTGGGGGGACAGATACGCAGTATTTT
d_call: TRBD2; v_call: TRBV2; clone_size: few; j_call: TRBJ2-7; cdr3_aa: CASAREAGSSYEQYF; cdr3_nt: TGTGCCAGCGCTCGGGAAGCGGGGAGCTCCTACGAGCAGTACTTC
d_call: TRBD2; v_call: TRBV19; clone_size: -; j_call: TRBJ2-5; cdr3_aa: CASSINRWRRVAGEQETQYF; cdr3_nt: TGTGCCAGTAGTATCAATCGTTGGAGACGGGTAGCGGGGGAGCAAGAGACCCAGTACTTC
d_call: -; v_call: TRBV14; clone_size: -; j_call: TRBJ2-7; cdr3_aa: CASSQWGQDYEQYF; cdr3_nt: TGTGCCAGCAGCCAATGGGGGCAGGACTACGAGCAGTACTTC
d_call: -; v_call: TRBV27; clone_size: -; j_call: TRBJ2-7; cdr3_aa: CASRQGWYEQYF; cdr3_nt: TGTGCCAGCAGGCAGGGTTGGTACGAGCAGTACTTC
d_call: -; v_call: TRBV7-9; clone_size: -; j_call: TRBJ2-3; cdr3_aa: CASSLSGTDTQYF; cdr3_nt: TGTGCCAGCAGCTTATCAGGCACAGATACGCAGTATTTT
d_call: -; v_call: TRBV5-1; clone_size: -; j_call: TRBJ2-6; cdr3_aa: CASSLRTAYSGRVTRHAGANVLTF; cdr3_nt: TGCGCCAGCAGCTTAAGAACGGCTTACAGCGGAAGGGTAACCCGTCACGCTGGGGCCAACGTCCTGACTTTC
d_call: TRBD1; v_call: TRBV27; clone_size: once; j_call: TRBJ1-5; cdr3_aa: CASSWTGVSNQPQHF; cdr3_nt: TGTGCCAGCAGCTGGACAGGCGTAAGCAATCAGCCCCAGCATTTT
d_call: TRBD1; v_call: TRBV28; clone_size: once; j_call: TRBJ1-6; cdr3_aa: CASSDIQGISSYNSPLHF; cdr3_nt: TGTGCCAGCAGTGACATACAGGGGATTAGCTCCTATAATTCACCCCTCCACTTT
d_call: -; v_call: TRBV24-1; clone_size: -; j_call: TRBJ2-3; cdr3_aa: CATSEAGGTDTQYF; cdr3_nt: TGTGCCACCAGTGAGGCAGGGGGCACAGATACGCAGTATTTT
d_call: -; v_call: TRBV19; clone_size: -; j_call: TRBJ1-2; cdr3_aa: CASRTGGDGYTF; cdr3_nt: TGTGCCAGTAGAACGGGAGGCGATGGCTACACCTTC
d_call: TRBD2; v_call: TRBV30; clone_size: -; j_call: TRBJ2-3; cdr3_aa: CAWSGGSGADTQYF; cdr3_nt: TGTGCCTGGAGTGGCGGAAGCGGGGCAGATACGCAGTATTTT
d_call: -; v_call: TRBV30; clone_size: -; j_call: TRBJ2-1; cdr3_aa: CAWSRQVKEQFF; cdr3_nt: TGTGCCTGGTCCCGACAGGTGAAAGAGCAGTTCTTC
d_call: TRBD1; v_call: TRBV6-5; clone_size: -; j_call: TRBJ1-6; cdr3_aa: CASALTGISPLHF; cdr3_nt: TGTGCCAGCGCACTGACAGGGATCTCACCCCTCCACTTT
d_call: -; v_call: TRBV5-1; clone_size: -; j_call: TRBJ2-5; cdr3_aa: CASSLGRGQETQYF; cdr3_nt: TGCGCCAGCAGCTTGGGACGGGGTCAAGAGACCCAGTACTTC
d_call: TRBD1; v_call: TRBV19; clone_size: -; j_call: TRBJ2-7; cdr3_aa: CASSTDRAYEQYF; cdr3_nt: TGTGCCAGTAGTACGGACAGGGCCTACGAGCAGTACTTC
d_call: TRBD1; v_call: TRBV19; clone_size: -; j_call: TRBJ1-2; cdr3_aa: CASSVGQGTGYTF; cdr3_nt: TGTGCCAGTAGTGTGGGACAGGGGACCGGCTACACCTTC
d_call: -; v_call: TRBV28; clone_size: -; j_call: TRBJ1-5; cdr3_aa: CASSASPGFGNQPQHF; cdr3_nt: TGTGCCAGCAGTGCATCCCCGGGGTTTGGGAATCAGCCCCAGCATTTT